These T cell receptor beta chains were read from a single sample in a study of T cell changes during pregnancy in multiple sclerosis. The method was immunoSEQ multiplex PCR; TCRdb's version includes in-frame clones alone and lacks a portion of them. The repertoire holds approximately 80,000 clones, about 94% seen once, with approximately 2.4% in the top ten. The sequenced sample was peripheral blood, obtained in the third trimester of pregnancy. The receptors were sampled from a female donor with multiple sclerosis, enrolled in a pregnancy study. Both conserved end residues are trimmed from each CDR3. The D gene is left open where the match is weak. Not all rows give a size; the values are once, few, many and, for expanded clones, a class.

clone_size: .; d_call: TRBD1; v_call: TRBV10-3; cdr3_aa: AISAGGQGSEKLF
clone_size: .; d_call: .; v_call: TRBV9; cdr3_aa: ASSVDPSQGEQY
clone_size: once; d_call: TRBD2; v_call: TRBV18; cdr3_aa: ASSPIPSGDYNEQF
clone_size: once; d_call: .; v_call: TRBV4-1; cdr3_aa: ASSQEVSYEQY
clone_size: .; d_call: .; v_call: TRBV7-5; cdr3_aa: ASKTPGTEAF
clone_size: .; d_call: .; v_call: TRBV9; cdr3_aa: ASSVGGRNQPQH
clone_size: once; d_call: TRBD1; v_call: TRBV27; cdr3_aa: ASSRTGGLVKLF
clone_size: .; d_call: TRBD1; v_call: TRBV19; cdr3_aa: ASSISGQGNYGYT
clone_size: .; d_call: .; v_call: TRBV7-9; cdr3_aa: ASSRSGYYEQY
clone_size: .; d_call: TRBD1; v_call: TRBV11-3; cdr3_aa: ASSAWDSDTGELF
clone_size: once; d_call: .; v_call: TRBV7-3; cdr3_aa: ASRGEYNSPLH
clone_size: once; d_call: .; v_call: TRBV27; cdr3_aa: ASMKQGSNTGELF
clone_size: .; d_call: .; v_call: TRBV30; cdr3_aa: AWSVGGAGQPQH
clone_size: .; d_call: TRBD1; v_call: TRBV28; cdr3_aa: ASSPRQGMADTQY
clone_size: .; d_call: TRBD1; v_call: TRBV18; cdr3_aa: ASSLRTGTNYGYT
clone_size: .; d_call: .; v_call: TRBV6-5; cdr3_aa: ASTDRLNQY
clone_size: .; d_call: .; v_call: TRBV7-9; cdr3_aa: ATGPGTSTDTQY
clone_size: .; d_call: .; v_call: TRBV9; cdr3_aa: ASSVNSGNTIY
clone_size: .; d_call: .; v_call: TRBV6-5; cdr3_aa: ASSPSDGILDTQY
clone_size: .; d_call: .; v_call: TRBV19; cdr3_aa: ASSIGDSLETDTQY
clone_size: .; d_call: TRBD2; v_call: TRBV7-2; cdr3_aa: ASSLELAGAGTQY
clone_size: once; d_call: TRBD1; v_call: TRBV11-2; cdr3_aa: ASSFTDRGGSPLH
clone_size: .; d_call: TRBD1; v_call: TRBV7-9; cdr3_aa: ASSPSGTGTLGANVLT
clone_size: .; d_call: .; v_call: TRBV5-1; cdr3_aa: ASSTGGLASTDTQY
clone_size: .; d_call: TRBD1; v_call: TRBV27; cdr3_aa: ASSPRTRQGFPYEQY
clone_size: few; d_call: TRBD1; v_call: TRBV27; cdr3_aa: ASSQNRGLGNSPLH
clone_size: .; d_call: TRBD1; v_call: TRBV5-6; cdr3_aa: ASSLIYRGTEAF
clone_size: .; d_call: .; v_call: TRBV7-9; cdr3_aa: ASSLSTGYGYT
clone_size: .; d_call: .; v_call: TRBV10-3; cdr3_aa: ATKTDGPGYT
clone_size: .; d_call: .; v_call: TRBV5-1; cdr3_aa: ASSRGGVQETQY
clone_size: .; d_call: TRBD1; v_call: TRBV10-1; cdr3_aa: ASSIFSGLARTGVADTQY
clone_size: .; d_call: TRBD1; v_call: TRBV6-1; cdr3_aa: ASSADPTGATGELF
clone_size: .; d_call: TRBD1; v_call: TRBV6-5; cdr3_aa: ASRPGTANTGELF